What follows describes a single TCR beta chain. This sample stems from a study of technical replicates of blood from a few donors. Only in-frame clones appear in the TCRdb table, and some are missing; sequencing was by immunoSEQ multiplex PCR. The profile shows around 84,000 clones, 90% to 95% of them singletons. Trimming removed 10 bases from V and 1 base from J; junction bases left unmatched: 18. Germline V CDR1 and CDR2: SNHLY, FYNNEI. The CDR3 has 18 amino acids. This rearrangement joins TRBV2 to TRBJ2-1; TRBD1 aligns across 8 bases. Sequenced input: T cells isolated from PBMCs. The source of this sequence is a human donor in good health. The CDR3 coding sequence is TGTGCCATGCGGGACAGGCAGTATCAATCAGGGTCCTACAATGAGCAGTTCTTC. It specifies CAMRDRQYQSGSYNEQFF. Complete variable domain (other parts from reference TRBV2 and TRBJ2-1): EPEVTQTPSHQVTQMGQEVILRCVPISNHLYFYWYRQILGQKVEFLVSFYNNEISEKSEIFDDQFSVERPDGSNFTLKIRSTKLEDSAMYFCAMRDRQYQSGSYNEQFFGPGTRLTVL.